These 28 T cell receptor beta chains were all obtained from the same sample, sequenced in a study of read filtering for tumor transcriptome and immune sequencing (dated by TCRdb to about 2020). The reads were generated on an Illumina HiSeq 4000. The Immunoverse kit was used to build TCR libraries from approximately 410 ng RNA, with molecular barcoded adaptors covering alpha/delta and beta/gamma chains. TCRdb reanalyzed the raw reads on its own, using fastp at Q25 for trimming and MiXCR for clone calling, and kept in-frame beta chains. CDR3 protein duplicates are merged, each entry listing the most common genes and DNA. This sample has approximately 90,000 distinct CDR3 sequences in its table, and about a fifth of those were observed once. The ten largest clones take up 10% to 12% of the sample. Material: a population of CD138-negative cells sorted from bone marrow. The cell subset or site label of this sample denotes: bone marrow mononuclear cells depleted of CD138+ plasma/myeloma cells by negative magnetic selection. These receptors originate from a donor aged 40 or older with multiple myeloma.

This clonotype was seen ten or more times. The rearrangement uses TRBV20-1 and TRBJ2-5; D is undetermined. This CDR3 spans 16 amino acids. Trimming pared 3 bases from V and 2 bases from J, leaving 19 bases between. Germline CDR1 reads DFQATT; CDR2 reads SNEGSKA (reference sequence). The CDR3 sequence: CSASDLVISNQETQYF. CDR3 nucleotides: TGCAGTGCTAGTGATCTAGTCATCTCGAATCAAGAGACCCAGTACTTC.

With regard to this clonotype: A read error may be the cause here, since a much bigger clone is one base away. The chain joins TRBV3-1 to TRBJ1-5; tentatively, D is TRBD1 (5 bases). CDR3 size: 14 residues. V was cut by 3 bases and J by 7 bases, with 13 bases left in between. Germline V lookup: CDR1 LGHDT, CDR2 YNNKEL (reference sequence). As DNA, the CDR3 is TGTGCCAGCAGCCACTGGGGCAGTGAGCAGCCCCAGCATTTT. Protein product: CASSHWGSEQPQHF. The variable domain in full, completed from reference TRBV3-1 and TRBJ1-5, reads DTAVSQTPKYLVTQMGNDKSIKCEQNLGHDTMYWYKQDSKKFLKIMFSYNNKELIINETVPNRFSPKSPDKAHLNLHINSLELGDSAVYFCASSHWGSEQPQHFGDGTRLSIL.

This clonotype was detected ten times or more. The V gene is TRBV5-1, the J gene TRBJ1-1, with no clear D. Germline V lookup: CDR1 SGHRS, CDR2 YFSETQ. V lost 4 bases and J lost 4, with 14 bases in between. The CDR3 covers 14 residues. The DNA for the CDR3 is TGCGCCAGCAGCACTGGCCCTATGGCCACTGAAGCTTTCTTT. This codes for CASSTGPMATEAFF. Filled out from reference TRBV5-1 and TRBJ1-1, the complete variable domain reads KAGVTQTPRYLIKTRGQQVTLSCSPISGHRSVSWYQQTPGQGLQFLFEYFSETQRNKGNFPGRFSGRQFSNSRSEMNVSTLELGDSALYLCASSTGPMATEAFFGQGTRLTVV.

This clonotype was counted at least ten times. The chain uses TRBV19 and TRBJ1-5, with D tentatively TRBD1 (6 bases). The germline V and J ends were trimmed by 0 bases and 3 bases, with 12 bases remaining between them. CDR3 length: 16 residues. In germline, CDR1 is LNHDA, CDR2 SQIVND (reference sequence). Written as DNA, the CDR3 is TGTGCCAGTAGTATAGAGAGGACAGCTCTCAATCAGCCCCAGCATTTT. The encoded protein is CASSIERTALNQPQHF. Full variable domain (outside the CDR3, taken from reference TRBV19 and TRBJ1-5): DGGITQSPKYLFRKEGQNVTLSCEQNLNHDAMYWYRQDPGQGLRLIYYSQIVNDFQKGDIAEGYSVSREKKESFPLTVTSAQKNPTAFYLCASSIERTALNQPQHFGDGTRLSIL.

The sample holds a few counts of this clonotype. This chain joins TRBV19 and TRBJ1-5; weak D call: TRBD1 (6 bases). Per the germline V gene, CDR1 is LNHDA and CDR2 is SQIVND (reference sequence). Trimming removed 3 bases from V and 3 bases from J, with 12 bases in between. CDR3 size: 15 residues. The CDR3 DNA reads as TGTGCCAGTAGTATGGTGGGGGCGTACAATCAGCCCCAGCATTTT. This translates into CASSMVGAYNQPQHF. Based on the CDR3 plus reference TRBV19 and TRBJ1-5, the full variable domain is DGGITQSPKYLFRKEGQNVTLSCEQNLNHDAMYWYRQDPGQGLRLIYYSQIVNDFQKGDIAEGYSVSREKKESFPLTVTSAQKNPTAFYLCASSMVGAYNQPQHFGDGTRLSIL.

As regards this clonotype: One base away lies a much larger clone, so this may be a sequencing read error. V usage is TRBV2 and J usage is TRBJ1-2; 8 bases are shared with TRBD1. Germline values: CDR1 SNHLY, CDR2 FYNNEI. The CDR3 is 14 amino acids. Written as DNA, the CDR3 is TGTGCCAGCACCTTACAGGGGGTTGGCTATGGCTACGCCTTC. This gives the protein CASTLQGVGYGYAF.

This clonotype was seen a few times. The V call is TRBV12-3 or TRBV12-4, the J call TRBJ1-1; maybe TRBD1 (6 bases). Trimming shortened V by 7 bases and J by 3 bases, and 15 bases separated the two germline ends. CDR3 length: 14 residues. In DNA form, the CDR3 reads TGTGCCAGCAAGGGTCGGGGGGCCGACACTGAAGCTTTCTTT. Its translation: CASKGRGADTEAFF.

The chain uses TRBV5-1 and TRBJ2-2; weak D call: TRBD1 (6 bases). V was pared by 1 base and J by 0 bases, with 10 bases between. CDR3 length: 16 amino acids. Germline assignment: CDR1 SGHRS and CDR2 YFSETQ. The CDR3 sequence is CASSLPGTSNTGELFF. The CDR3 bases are TGCGCCAGCAGCTTGCCTGGGACATCGAACACCGGGGAGCTGTTTTTT.

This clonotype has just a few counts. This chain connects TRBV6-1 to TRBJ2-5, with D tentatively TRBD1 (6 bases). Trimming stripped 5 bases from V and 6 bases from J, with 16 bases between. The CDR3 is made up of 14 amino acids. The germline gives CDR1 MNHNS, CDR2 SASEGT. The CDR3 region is CASSLLTGDQTQYF. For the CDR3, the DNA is TGTGCCAGCAGTCTCCTGACAGGTGACCAGACCCAGTACTTC.

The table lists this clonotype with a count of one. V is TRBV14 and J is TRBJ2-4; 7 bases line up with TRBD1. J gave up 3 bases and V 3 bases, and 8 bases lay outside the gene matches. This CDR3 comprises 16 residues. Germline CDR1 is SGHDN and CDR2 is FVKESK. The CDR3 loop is CASSQYSGTVKNIQYF. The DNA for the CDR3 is TGTGCCAGCAGCCAGTATTCCGGGACAGTCAAAAACATTCAGTACTTC.

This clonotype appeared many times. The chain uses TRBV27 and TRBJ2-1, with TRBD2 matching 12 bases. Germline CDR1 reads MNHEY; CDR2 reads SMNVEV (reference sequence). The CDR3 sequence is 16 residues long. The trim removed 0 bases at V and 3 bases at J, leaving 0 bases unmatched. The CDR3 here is CASSLSLAGGYNEQFF. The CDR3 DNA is TGTGCCAGCAGTTTATCACTAGCGGGGGGCTACAATGAGCAGTTCTTC.

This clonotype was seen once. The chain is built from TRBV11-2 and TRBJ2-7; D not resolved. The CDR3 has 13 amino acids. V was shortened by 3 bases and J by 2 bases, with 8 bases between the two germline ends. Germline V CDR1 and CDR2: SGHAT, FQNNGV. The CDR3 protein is CASSLSTPYEQYF. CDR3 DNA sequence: TGTGCCAGCAGCTTGTCCACCCCCTACGAGCAGTACTTC.

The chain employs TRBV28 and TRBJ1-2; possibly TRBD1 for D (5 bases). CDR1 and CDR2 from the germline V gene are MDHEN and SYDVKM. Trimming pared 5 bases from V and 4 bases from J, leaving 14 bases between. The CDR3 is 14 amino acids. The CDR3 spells CASSPHHRRYGYTF. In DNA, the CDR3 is TGTGCCAGCAGTCCCCACCACAGGCGCTATGGCTACACCTTC.

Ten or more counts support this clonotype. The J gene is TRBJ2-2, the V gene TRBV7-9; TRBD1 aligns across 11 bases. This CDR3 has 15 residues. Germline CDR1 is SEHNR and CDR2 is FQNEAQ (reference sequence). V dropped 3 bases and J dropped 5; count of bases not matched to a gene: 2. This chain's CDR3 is CASSFGTGGTGELFF. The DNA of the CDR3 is TGTGCCAGCAGCTTCGGGACAGGGGGTACCGGGGAGCTGTTTTTT.

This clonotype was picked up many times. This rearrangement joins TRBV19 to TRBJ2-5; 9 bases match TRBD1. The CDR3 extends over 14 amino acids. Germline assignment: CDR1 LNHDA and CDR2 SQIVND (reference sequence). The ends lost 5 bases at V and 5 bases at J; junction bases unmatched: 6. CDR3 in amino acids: CASSLGQGGETQYF. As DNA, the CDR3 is TGTGCCAGTAGTTTGGGACAGGGAGGGGAGACCCAGTACTTC.

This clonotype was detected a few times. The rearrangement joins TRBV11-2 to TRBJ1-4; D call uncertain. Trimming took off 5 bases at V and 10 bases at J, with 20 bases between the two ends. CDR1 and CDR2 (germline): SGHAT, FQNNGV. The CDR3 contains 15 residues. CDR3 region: CASSPDGELDAKLFF. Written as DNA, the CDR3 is TGTGCCAGCAGCCCGGACGGCGAGCTGGACGCAAAACTGTTTTTT.

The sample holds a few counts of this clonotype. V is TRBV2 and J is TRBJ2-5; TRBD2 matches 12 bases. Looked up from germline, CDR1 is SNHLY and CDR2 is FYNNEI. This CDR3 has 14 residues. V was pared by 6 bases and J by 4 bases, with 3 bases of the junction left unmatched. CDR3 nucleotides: TGTGCCAGCAGGGCACTAGCGGGGGGAGAGACCCAGTACTTC. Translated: CASRALAGGETQYF.

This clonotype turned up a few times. The CDR3 reads CSAREGTGAYEQYF. The CDR3 bases are TGCAGTGCTAGAGAGGGGACGGGGGCCTACGAGCAGTACTTC. The genes are TRBV20-1 and TRBJ2-7; D perhaps matches TRBD2 (6 bases). Germline CDR1 reads DFQATT; CDR2 reads SNEGSKA (reference sequence). This CDR3 spans 14 amino acids. Trimming cost V 0 bases and J 2 bases, with 11 bases left between them.

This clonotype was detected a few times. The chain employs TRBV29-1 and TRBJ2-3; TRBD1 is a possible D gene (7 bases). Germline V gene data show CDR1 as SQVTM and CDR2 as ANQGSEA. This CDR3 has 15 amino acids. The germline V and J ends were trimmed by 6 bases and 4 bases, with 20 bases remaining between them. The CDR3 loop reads CSVPDRRDFADTQYF. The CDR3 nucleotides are TGCAGCGTGCCGGACAGGCGGGACTTCGCAGATACGCAGTATTTT.

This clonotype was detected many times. For the CDR3, the DNA is TGTGCCAGCAGCATCGGGGGGGCCAGCGGGGAGCTGTTTTTT. This translates into CASSIGGASGELFF. The chain uses TRBV9 and TRBJ2-2; 8 bases align to TRBD2. V shed 4 bases and J 7 bases; nucleotides not matched to a gene: 6. The length of the CDR3 is 14 residues. CDR1 is SGDLS, CDR2 YYNGEE, per germline.

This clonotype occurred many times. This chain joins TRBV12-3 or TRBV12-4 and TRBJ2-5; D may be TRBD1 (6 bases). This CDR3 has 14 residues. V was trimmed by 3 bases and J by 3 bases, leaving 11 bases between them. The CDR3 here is CASSFNRVEETQYF. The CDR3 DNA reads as TGTGCCAGCAGTTTCAACAGGGTGGAAGAGACCCAGTACTTC.

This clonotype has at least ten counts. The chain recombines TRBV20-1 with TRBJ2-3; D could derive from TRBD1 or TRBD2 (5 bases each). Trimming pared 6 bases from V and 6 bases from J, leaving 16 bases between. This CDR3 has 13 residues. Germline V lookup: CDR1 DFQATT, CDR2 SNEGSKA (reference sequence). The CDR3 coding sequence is TGCAGTGCAAACCCCCCAGGGACCGATACGCAGTATTTT. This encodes CSANPPGTDTQYF.

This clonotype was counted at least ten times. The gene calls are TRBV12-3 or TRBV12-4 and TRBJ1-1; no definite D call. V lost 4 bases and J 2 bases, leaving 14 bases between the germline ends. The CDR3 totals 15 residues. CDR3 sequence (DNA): TGTGCCAGCAGTTCGGGTGGACTGCGAAACACTGAAGCTTTCTTT. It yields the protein CASSSGGLRNTEAFF.

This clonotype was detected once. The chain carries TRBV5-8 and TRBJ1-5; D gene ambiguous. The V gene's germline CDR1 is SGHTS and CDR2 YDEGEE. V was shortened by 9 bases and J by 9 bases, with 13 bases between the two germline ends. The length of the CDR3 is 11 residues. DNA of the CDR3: TGTGCCACCTCGGGAAGGAGGCCCCAGCATTTT. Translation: CATSGRRPQHF.

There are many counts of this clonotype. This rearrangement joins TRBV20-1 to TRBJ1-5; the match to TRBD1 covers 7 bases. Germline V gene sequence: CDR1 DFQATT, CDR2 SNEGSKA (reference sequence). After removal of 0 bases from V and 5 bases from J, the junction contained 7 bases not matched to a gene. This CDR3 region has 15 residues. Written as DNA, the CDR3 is TGCAGTGCTAGAGATCCATCAGGGGGATATCAGCCCCAGCATTTT. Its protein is CSARDPSGGYQPQHF.

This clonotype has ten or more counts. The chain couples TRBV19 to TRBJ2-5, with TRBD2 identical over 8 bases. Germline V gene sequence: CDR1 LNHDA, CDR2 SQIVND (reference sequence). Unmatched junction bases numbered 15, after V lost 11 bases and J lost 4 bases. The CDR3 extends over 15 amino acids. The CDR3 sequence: CASNVAGLPGETQYF. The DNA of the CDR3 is TGTGCCTCCAATGTAGCGGGGCTACCGGGAGAGACCCAGTACTTC.

As DNA, the CDR3 is TGTGCCACCAGCAGAGATCTACGGGCAGCCTCCACCGGGGAGCTGTTTTTT. Translating gives CATSRDLRAASTGELFF. The chain has TRBV15 and TRBJ2-2; D gene ambiguous. Germline CDR1 LNHNV, CDR2 YYDKDF (reference sequence). V was cut by 0 bases and J by 4 bases, with 15 bases left in between. The CDR3 runs 17 residues.

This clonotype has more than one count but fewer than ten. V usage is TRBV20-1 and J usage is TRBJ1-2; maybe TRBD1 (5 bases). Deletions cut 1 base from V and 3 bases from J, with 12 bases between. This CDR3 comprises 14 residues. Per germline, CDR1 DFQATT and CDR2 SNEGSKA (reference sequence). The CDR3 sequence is CSARVPRDDYGYTF. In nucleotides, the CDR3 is TGCAGTGCTAGAGTACCCAGGGATGACTATGGCTACACCTTC.